The 20 T cell receptor beta chains below all came from one sample that was sequenced in a study of blood T cell repertoires in COVID-19. TCRdb keeps only in-frame clones here, not all; method: immunoSEQ multiplex PCR. The table records roughly 160,000 clones, under 85% of them present only once. The sequencing input was peripheral blood. The receptors shown here come from a man of 80 years or more with COVID-19, enrolled during active disease.

The rearrangement links TRBV19 to TRBJ2-4, with 12 bases that match TRBD2. Germline CDR1 LNHDA, CDR2 SQIVND (reference sequence). CDR3 length: 17 amino acids. Trimming took 2 bases from V and 2 from J; bases not matched to a gene: 4. The CDR3 region is CASSIRGTSGSKNIQYF. DNA for the CDR3: TGTGCCAGTAGTATAAGGGGGACTAGCGGGTCCAAAAACATTCAGTACTTC.

The chain combines TRBV18 with TRBJ1-1; 12 positions match TRBD1. This CDR3 contains 15 residues. Germline CDR1 reads KGHSH; CDR2 reads LQKENI. Germline trimming cut 2 bases from V and 5 bases from J; bases unmatched to any gene: 3. The CDR3 protein is CASSPGTGGETEAFF. CDR3 bases: TGTGCCAGCTCACCAGGGACAGGGGGCGAGACTGAAGCTTTCTTT.

The chain combines TRBV6-5 with TRBJ2-2, with D possibly TRBD1 on 6 matching bases. CDR3 length equals 14 residues. In germline, CDR1 is MNHEY, CDR2 SVGAGI. V gave up 3 bases and J gave up 7 bases, with 12 bases separating them. The CDR3 coding sequence is TGTGCCAGCAGTTATACGGGACAAATCGGGGAGCTGTTTTTT. Translated: CASSYTGQIGELFF.

This clone was seen only once. The J gene is TRBJ2-1, the V gene TRBV6-1, with D hard to call. This CDR3 is 13 amino acids long. Between the trimmed V and J ends, which lost 1 base and 4 bases, there was a span of 5 bases. The germline V gene has CDR1 MNHNS and CDR2 SASEGT. In DNA form, the CDR3 reads TGTGCCAGCAGTGAAGAAACATACAATGAGCAGTTCTTC. Its protein product is CASSEETYNEQFF.

The chain recombines TRBV25-1 with TRBJ2-5; 7 bases are a match to TRBD1. J lost 4 bases, V lost 5 bases, and 4 bases had no gene match. The CDR3 is 13 residues long. Per germline, CDR1 MGHDK and CDR2 SYGVNS. The CDR3 loop reads CASSRQGGETQYF. The CDR3, as DNA: TGTGCCAGCAGTAGACAGGGCGGAGAGACCCAGTACTTC.

This clone was seen only a few times. This chain joins TRBV5-1 and TRBJ1-6, with 10 bases aligning to TRBD1. V lost 3 bases, J lost 8 bases, and 2 bases stayed unmatched. CDR1 and CDR2 (germline): SGHRS, YFSETQ. CDR3 size: 14 residues. The CDR3 loop is CASSWGTGDSPLHF. The CDR3 nucleotides are TGCGCCAGCAGCTGGGGGACAGGGGATTCACCCCTCCACTTT. The entire variable domain, with the rest obtained from reference TRBV5-1 and TRBJ1-6, is as follows: KAGVTQTPRYLIKTRGQQVTLSCSPISGHRSVSWYQQTPGQGLQFLFEYFSETQRNKGNFPGRFSGRQFSNSRSEMNVSTLELGDSALYLCASSWGTGDSPLHFGNGTRLTVT.

J is TRBJ2-7 and V is TRBV15, with 8 nucleotides matching TRBD1. J lost 2 bases, V lost 3 bases, and 9 bases had no gene match. The CDR3 totals 16 residues. The germline V gene has CDR1 LNHNV and CDR2 YYDKDF (reference sequence). The CDR3 region is CATSRGGLTGAYEQYF. The CDR3 DNA reads as TGTGCCACCAGCAGGGGGGGCCTGACAGGGGCCTACGAGCAGTACTTC.

This chain connects TRBV7-6 to TRBJ2-1, with TRBD1 identical over 9 bases. The germline V gene has CDR1 SGHVS and CDR2 FNYEAQ. This CDR3 contains 16 residues. V trimming: 1 base; J trimming: 8 bases; junction bases outside the gene matches: 9. DNA for the CDR3: TGTGCCAGCAGCTTAGTTCCGGACAGGGGCTTGCATGAGCAGTTCTTC. It is translated as CASSLVPDRGLHEQFF.

The rearrangement links TRBV28 to TRBJ1-1; 7 nucleotides match TRBD1. The germline V gene has CDR1 MDHEN and CDR2 SYDVKM. This CDR3 has 14 residues. With 6 bases clipped from V and 4 bases from J, the junction kept 8 bases outside the gene matches. The CDR3 DNA reads as TGTGCCAGCAGGATGGGACAGCCACCCACTGAAGCTTTCTTT. Residues: CASRMGQPPTEAFF.

This sequence joins TRBV2 and TRBJ1-2; D remains unclear. Germline V CDR1 and CDR2: SNHLY, FYNNEI. The CDR3 covers 15 residues. V was trimmed by 6 bases and J by 0 bases, leaving 14 bases between them. In DNA form, the CDR3 reads TGTGCCAGCAGCGCGGGAAGGCCGGCTAACTATGGCTACACCTTC. Its protein product is CASSAGRPANYGYTF. Full variable domain (outside the CDR3, taken from reference TRBV2 and TRBJ1-2): EPEVTQTPSHQVTQMGQEVILRCVPISNHLYFYWYRQILGQKVEFLVSFYNNEISEKSEIFDDQFSVERPDGSNFTLKIRSTKLEDSAMYFCASSAGRPANYGYTFGSGTRLTVV.

In this sample, this clone turned up a few times. The chain's CDR3 is CASSLGGDATEAFF. The CDR3 nucleotides are TGTGCCAGCTCTTTGGGGGGAGACGCGACTGAAGCTTTCTTT. J is TRBJ1-1 and V is TRBV27, with D tentatively TRBD1 (5 bases). The CDR3 consists of 14 residues. Per germline, CDR1 MNHEY and CDR2 SMNVEV (reference sequence). Trimming stripped 8 bases from V and 5 bases from J, with 18 bases between.

V gene TRBV19 combines with J gene TRBJ1-3; tentative D call: TRBD1 (6 bases). Between the trimmed V and J ends, which lost 7 bases and 0 bases, there was a span of 10 bases. Germline CDR1 is LNHDA and CDR2 is SQIVND (reference sequence). The CDR3 is made up of 14 amino acids. The CDR3 coding sequence is TGTGCCAGTAACGACAGGATCTCTGGAAACACCATATATTTT. Translated, it gives CASNDRISGNTIYF.

The V call is TRBV20-1, the J call TRBJ1-5; TRBD1 matches 7 bases. V lost 3 bases and J lost 4; bases outside the gene matches: 9. This CDR3 has 15 amino acids. Germline V gene sequence: CDR1 DFQATT, CDR2 SNEGSKA (reference sequence). The DNA for the CDR3 is TGCAGTGCTAGTCTTATTGGACAGGTAAATCAGCCCCAGCATTTT. It is translated as CSASLIGQVNQPQHF.

The V call is TRBV7-7, the J call TRBJ2-2, with a possible D match to TRBD2 (6 bases). This CDR3 spans 15 amino acids. CDR1 is SSHAT and CDR2 is FNYEAQ in the germline V gene (reference sequence). V was cut by 2 bases and J by 7 bases, with 14 bases left in between. The CDR3 DNA reads TGTGCCAGCAGCTTAACTAGCCAGGCCGGCGGGGAGCTGTTTTTT. Its protein is CASSLTSQAGGELFF.

This clone is a singleton in its sample. This chain links TRBV5-4 with TRBJ2-1; 10 nucleotides line up with TRBD2. Trimming took 0 bases from V and 2 from J; bases not matched to a gene: 2. CDR3 length equals 16 residues. Germline V lookup: CDR1 SGHNT, CDR2 YYREEE (reference sequence). The CDR3 is CASSLGGTSAYNEQFF. CDR3 DNA: TGTGCCAGCAGCTTGGGGGGGACTAGCGCCTACAATGAGCAGTTCTTC.

This clone was detected only once. J is TRBJ1-2 and V is TRBV5-4, with a possible D match to TRBD1 (5 bases). The CDR3 length is 16 residues. Germline-derived CDR1 and CDR2 are SGHNT and YYREEE (reference sequence). V was cut by 3 bases and J by 4 bases, with 19 bases left in between. The CDR3 DNA reads as TGTGCCAGCAGCTCGGATCGGGCAGGGTTAACCTATGGCTACACCTTC. Protein sequence: CASSSDRAGLTYGYTF. The entire variable domain, with the rest obtained from reference TRBV5-4 and TRBJ1-2, is as follows: ETGVTQSPTHLIKTRGQQVTLRCSSQSGHNTVSWYQQALGQGPQFIFQYYREEENGRGNFPPRFSGLQFPNYSSELNVNALELDDSALYLCASSSDRAGLTYGYTFGSGTRLTVV.

The chain recombines TRBV6-5 with TRBJ1-5; D ambiguous. With 6 bases removed from V and 0 bases from J, the gap between germline ends came to 6 bases. Germline V gene sequence: CDR1 MNHEY, CDR2 SVGAGI. The CDR3 spans 13 residues. CDR3 sequence (DNA): TGTGCCAGCAGCCTTATTAGCAATCAGCCCCAGCATTTT. This codes for CASSLISNQPQHF.

The CDR3 spells CASSPLVGTGNSPLHF. DNA for the CDR3: TGTGCCAGCAGCCCCTTGGTAGGGACTGGGAATTCACCCCTCCACTTT. This chain joins TRBV3-1 (or the pseudogene TRBV3-2) and TRBJ1-6; D is possibly TRBD1 (5 bases). The CDR3 has 16 amino acids. Germline-derived CDR1 and CDR2 are LGHDT and YNNKEL (reference sequence). Trimming pared 4 bases from V and 7 bases from J, leaving 17 bases between.

The chain joins TRBV7-8 to TRBJ2-3; 8 nucleotides line up with TRBD1. CDR1 and CDR2 from the germline V gene are SGHVS and FQNEAQ. After removal of 5 bases from V and 4 bases from J, the junction contained 2 bases not matched to a gene. This CDR3 region has 13 residues. Here the CDR3 reads CASSEQGADTQYF. The CDR3 coding sequence is TGTGCCAGCAGCGAACAGGGGGCAGATACGCAGTATTTT.

The CDR3 loop reads CASSPRIDREGNTIYF. The DNA of the CDR3 is TGTGCCAGCAGTCCTAGAATTGACAGGGAAGGAAACACCATATATTTT. The chain employs TRBV9 and TRBJ1-3, with 7 bases fitting TRBD1. The CDR3 contains 16 residues. J gave up 4 bases and V 5 bases, and 12 bases lay outside the gene matches. Germline assignment: CDR1 SGDLS and CDR2 YYNGEE.